This T cell receptor beta chain was observed in a study of PD-1 blockade in classical Hodgkin lymphoma. Across the study: Patients got intravenous nivolumab 3 mg/kg every 2 weeks.

V lost 0 bases to trimming and J lost 7 bases, with 13 bases between them. The CDR3 extends over 15 amino acids. The V gene's germline CDR1 is SGHRS and CDR2 YFSETQ. General study points: A significant rise in TCR diversity by C4D1 was seen for CD4+ but not CD8+ cells. For complete responders, baseline diversity was comparable to that of newly diagnosed patients.

Every patient relapsed after autologous stem cell transplantation, and brentuximab vedotin exposure varied. Comments on this clone: The antigen remains undetermined.

The method was immunoSEQ multiplex PCR; TCRdb's version includes in-frame clones alone and lacks a portion of them. The data show approximately 46,000 clones, with 73% seen just once and roughly 9.6% held by the top ten. The chain links TRBV5-1 to TRBJ1-4; D may be TRBD1 (5 bases). Sequenced material: peripheral blood mononuclear cells (PBMCs), taken at baseline. The sequence was obtained from a human donor with classical Hodgkin lymphoma. For the CDR3, the DNA is TGCGCCAGCAGCTTGGTCGGGGGGATCGGTGAAAAACTGTTTTTT. Its protein is CASSLVGGIGEKLFF.